One sample yielded the 10 T cell receptor beta chains listed below, sequenced in a study of cytomegalovirus exposure and HLA in healthy donors. The PCR used 60 Vbeta and 13 Jbeta primers. Profiled with immunoSEQ multiplex PCR; TCRdb holds only in-frame clones, not every one. There are around 150,000 clones in the sample; around 81% occur only once, and less than 3% lies in the top ten. Sequencing used PBMCs. All receptors come from a male donor in good health and CMV-seronegative.

This rearrangement joins TRBV5-8 to TRBJ2-6, with a weak D call TRBD1 (6 bases). CDR1 and CDR2 (germline): SGHTS, YDEGEE. Trimming shortened V by 5 bases and J by 2 bases, and 17 bases separated the two germline ends. The CDR3 is made up of 17 amino acids. Here the CDR3 reads CASRGGQSLTGANVLTF. The DNA for the CDR3 is TGTGCCAGCAGAGGAGGACAGTCCCTTACTGGGGCCAACGTCCTGACTTTC.

This clone was picked up one time. The chain uses TRBV19 and TRBJ1-5, with D possibly TRBD1 on 6 matching bases. The CDR3 is made up of 16 amino acids. Between the trimmed V and J ends, which lost 5 bases and 3 bases, there was a span of 17 bases. Germline V gene lookup returns CDR1 LNHDA and CDR2 SQIVND (reference sequence). As DNA, the CDR3 is TGTGCCAGTAGTCCCCGATCGGACAGAATCAATCAGCCCCAGCATTTT. As protein: CASSPRSDRINQPQHF.

This chain uses TRBV7-3 with TRBJ1-2; D uncertain. Trimming took 5 bases from V and 0 from J, leaving 7 bases between them. Germline CDR1 reads SGHTA; CDR2 reads FQGTGA. There are 13 residues in the CDR3. The CDR3 sequence: CASSPQANYGYTF. CDR3 in DNA: TGTGCCAGCAGCCCCCAGGCTAACTATGGCTACACCTTC.

This clone was detected a few times. The chain has TRBV19 and TRBJ2-7; 7 bases are a match to TRBD1. This CDR3 comprises 14 residues. Germline trimming cut 5 bases from V and 3 bases from J; bases unmatched to any gene: 7. Germline V gene sequence: CDR1 LNHDA, CDR2 SQIVND (reference sequence). For the CDR3, the DNA is TGTGCCAGTAGTGCCGGGGCAGGGGGCTACGAGCAGTACTTC. Translated: CASSAGAGGYEQYF. The full variable domain, rest sourced from reference TRBV19 and TRBJ2-7, is DGGITQSPKYLFRKEGQNVTLSCEQNLNHDAMYWYRQDPGQGLRLIYYSQIVNDFQKGDIAEGYSVSREKKESFPLTVTSAQKNPTAFYLCASSAGAGGYEQYFGPGTRLTVT.

A few counts support this clone. This chain joins TRBV19 and TRBJ1-2, with TRBD1 identical over 8 bases. Germline V gene sequence: CDR1 LNHDA, CDR2 SQIVND (reference sequence). The length of the CDR3 is 16 residues. Unmatched junction bases numbered 10, after V lost 5 bases and J lost 2 bases. For the CDR3, the DNA is TGTGCCAGTAGTGAAGGTGACAGGGGAGGGAACTATGGCTACACCTTC. It codes for CASSEGDRGGNYGYTF.

This clone showed up just a few times. The chain recombines TRBV7-8 with TRBJ1-2, with 11 bases fitting TRBD1. The ends lost 5 bases at V and 3 bases at J; junction bases unmatched: 8. The CDR3 consists of 16 residues. Germline V lookup: CDR1 SGHVS, CDR2 FQNEAQ. Here the CDR3 DNA reads TGTGCCAGCAGCGTACCGGGACAGGGGGATCACTATGGCTACACCTTC. Its translation is CASSVPGQGDHYGYTF.

The chain uses TRBV30 and TRBJ1-2; D not resolved. V lost 1 base and J 6 bases, leaving 9 bases between the germline ends. The CDR3 extends over 12 amino acids. Germline CDR1 GTSNPN, CDR2 SVGIG (reference sequence). The DNA for the CDR3 is TGTGCCTGGAGTGCGGGGTGGGATGGCTACACCTTC. Translation: CAWSAGWDGYTF.

V usage is TRBV7-2 and J usage is TRBJ2-7; 8 bases line up with TRBD1. Germline lookup yields CDR1 SGHTA and CDR2 FQGNSA. With V trimmed by 5 bases and J by 3 bases, 12 bases remained unmatched. The CDR3 is 16 residues long. The CDR3 DNA follows: TGTGCCAGCAGCCACCAAACCAGGACAGGGAACTACGAGCAGTACTTC. Translated: CASSHQTRTGNYEQYF.

In nucleotides, the CDR3 is TGTGCCAGCAGGGGATGGAGGGGCGGCACTGAAGCTTTCTTT. This codes for CASRGWRGGTEAFF. The chain joins TRBV6-1 to TRBJ1-1; D is perhaps TRBD1 (5 bases). The CDR3 is made up of 14 amino acids. Germline CDR1 is MNHNS and CDR2 is SASEGT. V shed 6 bases and J shed 4 bases, with 15 bases lying between them.

The J gene is TRBJ2-5, the V gene TRBV9, with D tentatively TRBD2 (5 bases). Trimming left V 0 bases short and J 2 bases short, with 11 bases between. The germline V gene has CDR1 SGDLS and CDR2 YYNGEE. There are 15 residues in the CDR3. The CDR3 reads CASSVGRGAQETQYF. DNA of the CDR3: TGTGCCAGCAGCGTAGGACGGGGAGCTCAAGAGACCCAGTACTTC.